A single sample is the source of the 2 T cell receptor beta chains below, sequenced in a study of CD8 T cells in Susac syndrome. Random hexamers served to reverse transcribe about 0.5 to 1 ug RNA. TCRdb used MiXCR to reprocess the immunoSEQ multiplex PCR reads, holding one entry per CDR3 protein. The table records roughly 140,000 distinct CDR3 sequences, 95% of them present only once. Material: CD4+ T cells from PBMCs. The receptors shown here come from a human donor with Susac syndrome.

V usage is TRBV20-1 and J usage is TRBJ1-5; D is ambiguous. The CDR3 is 15 amino acids. Per germline, CDR1 DFQATT and CDR2 SNEGSKA (reference sequence). Trimming left V 6 bases short and J 0 bases short, with 15 bases between. The CDR3 sequence: CSAGQMIYSNQPQHF. The CDR3 nucleotides read TGCAGTGCGGGCCAGATGATCTATAGCAATCAGCCCCAGCATTTT.

The chain recombines TRBV5-1 with TRBJ2-1, with D possibly matching TRBD2 (5 bases). V was cut by 4 bases and J by 7 bases, with 18 bases left in between. The CDR3 covers 15 residues. Looked up from germline, CDR1 is SGHRS and CDR2 is YFSETQ. In nucleotides, the CDR3 is TGCGCCAGCAGCGAACAGCTTGACTACTTTAATGAGCAGTTCTTC. Translation: CASSEQLDYFNEQFF.